Below, 28 T cell receptor beta chains from the same sample are listed, as sequenced in a study of T cells in Graves' hyperthyroidism and ophthalmopathy. Amplified regions were TCR beta CDR3 sequences from RNA transcripts. HTBI primers drove first-round RT-PCR of the TCR CDR3. TCRdb processed the multiplex PCR reads anew with MiXCR; each CDR3 protein has one entry. The data contain about 500,000 distinct CDR3 sequences, 15% to 20% of them singletons. Source material: blood. These receptor sequences come from a young woman with Graves' ophthalmopathy.

In its sample, this clonotype was seen a few times. CDR3 amino acids: CASAAGGREQYF. The CDR3 region has the DNA TGTGCCAGCGCCGCAGGAGGGCGGGAGCAGTACTTC. The V and J genes are TRBV27 and TRBJ2-7; D possibly corresponds to TRBD2 (6 bases). Trimming removed 8 bases at V and 7 bases at J, with 15 bases between. CDR1 MNHEY and CDR2 SMNVEV come from the germline V gene (reference sequence). The CDR3 contains 12 residues.

This clonotype was seen only a few times. The chain is built from TRBV4-3 and TRBJ2-3, with D unresolved. CDR3 length equals 17 residues. Trimming cost V 0 bases and J 2 bases, with 15 bases left between them. Germline CDR1 reads LGHNA; CDR2 reads YSLEER. DNA of the CDR3: TGCGCCAGCAGCCAAGACTTAAGGCGGAGCTACACAGATACGCAGTATTTT. Its protein is CASSQDLRRSYTDTQYF.

This clonotype was detected many times. The V gene is TRBV12-3 or TRBV12-4, the J gene TRBJ1-2; the match to TRBD1 covers 8 bases. The CDR3 sequence is 18 residues long. With V trimmed by 3 bases and J by 4 bases, 16 bases remained unmatched. CDR3 loop: CASSFSEFPTGVGYGYTF. The CDR3 DNA reads TGTGCCAGCAGTTTCTCCGAATTTCCGACAGGGGTGGGCTATGGCTACACCTTC.

The CDR3 DNA follows: TGCGCCAGCAGCCAAGAGGTTTCCCCGGGCGAGCAGTACTTC. This translates into CASSQEVSPGEQYF. This rearrangement joins TRBV4-3 to TRBJ2-7, with no clear D. Germline values: CDR1 LGHNA, CDR2 YSLEER. The CDR3 spans 14 residues. Trimming cost V 0 bases and J 6 bases, with 12 bases left between them.

This clonotype was seen ten or more times. This chain joins TRBV28 and TRBJ2-1; maybe TRBD2 (6 bases). Germline loops: CDR1 MDHEN, CDR2 SYDVKM. V gave up 3 bases and J gave up 4 bases, with 19 bases separating them. The CDR3 length is 17 residues. CDR3 protein: CASSLSRTWAGYNEQFF. Written as DNA, the CDR3 is TGTGCCAGCAGTTTGTCTCGTACGTGGGCGGGATACAATGAGCAGTTCTTC.

Ten or more counts support this clonotype. The rearrangement joins TRBV5-1 to TRBJ2-7, with D perhaps TRBD1 (5 bases). V dropped 0 bases and J dropped 4 bases, with 8 bases sitting between them. In germline, CDR1 is SGHRS, CDR2 YFSETQ. This CDR3 spans 13 amino acids. In DNA form, the CDR3 reads TGCGCCAGCAGCTTGGCGGCAGGGTACGAGCAGTACTTC. This sequence encodes CASSLAAGYEQYF.

This clonotype was seen a handful of times. The CDR3 nucleotides read TGTGCCAGCAGCCTCCGTCCCCCCAATGAGCAGTTCTTC. Amino acids: CASSLRPPNEQFF. The rearrangement links TRBV7-2 to TRBJ2-1, with unresolved D. Trimming stripped 5 bases from V and 6 bases from J, with 11 bases between. CDR1 and CDR2 (germline): SGHTA, FQGNSA. The CDR3 length is 13 residues.

This clonotype was observed many times. V usage is TRBV7-8 and J usage is TRBJ1-5; TRBD1 might be the D (5 bases). CDR1 is SGHVS, CDR2 FQNEAQ, per germline. The ends were cut back, 0 bases at V and 4 bases at J, with 10 bases in the middle. This CDR3 has 15 amino acids. The CDR3 spells CASSLAGERNQPQHF. In DNA, the CDR3 is TGTGCCAGCAGCTTAGCGGGGGAGCGGAATCAGCCCCAGCATTTT.

There are many counts of this clonotype. This sequence joins TRBV3-1 and TRBJ2-7; D gene ambiguous. Trimming shortened V by 1 base and J by 2 bases, and 6 bases separated the two germline ends. Germline CDR1 LGHDT, CDR2 YNNKEL (reference sequence). The CDR3 covers 13 residues. The CDR3 loop reads CASSQGRAYEQYF. The CDR3 nucleotides are TGTGCCAGCAGCCAAGGAAGGGCCTACGAGCAGTACTTC.

This clonotype has at least ten counts. V gene TRBV28 combines with J gene TRBJ1-2, with D possibly being TRBD1 (5 bases). This CDR3 comprises 16 residues. In germline, CDR1 is MDHEN, CDR2 SYDVKM. V lost 3 bases and J 2 bases, leaving 16 bases between the germline ends. CDR3 coding DNA: TGTGCCAGCAGTTTTGATTGGGTGACAGCAAACTATGGCTACACCTTC. It yields the protein CASSFDWVTANYGYTF.

The CDR3 is CSARNLKQDSGYEQYF. CDR3 coding DNA: TGCAGTGCTAGAAATCTCAAGCAGGACTCCGGCTACGAGCAGTACTTC. The V call is TRBV20-1, the J call TRBJ2-7, with D tentatively TRBD2 (5 bases). CDR1 is DFQATT, CDR2 SNEGSKA, per germline (reference sequence). With 2 bases removed from V and 3 bases from J, the gap between germline ends came to 20 bases. CDR3 size: 16 residues.

V usage is TRBV10-3 and J usage is TRBJ2-1, with D tentatively TRBD1 or TRBD2 (5 bases each). Germline CDR1 and CDR2: ENHRY and SYGVKD. The CDR3 runs to 10 residues. The ends were cut back, 10 bases at V and 9 bases at J, with 10 bases in the middle. CDR3 residues: CATGDGEQFF. In DNA form, the CDR3 reads TGTGCCACCGGGGACGGTGAGCAGTTCTTC.

This clonotype was detected many times. This CDR3 reads CATLSTGLANYGYTF. CDR3 bases: TGTGCCACCTTGTCTACCGGACTCGCTAACTATGGCTACACCTTC. This chain links TRBV10-3 with TRBJ1-2; D not resolved. This CDR3 region has 15 residues. Germline CDR1 reads ENHRY; CDR2 reads SYGVKD. The ends were cut back, 10 bases at V and 0 bases at J, with 18 bases in the middle.

This clonotype was counted at least ten times. The chain joins TRBV2 to TRBJ2-1; perhaps TRBD1 as D (6 bases). V was pared by 5 bases and J by 5 bases, with 16 bases between. Germline loops: CDR1 SNHLY, CDR2 FYNNEI. There are 15 residues in the CDR3. The CDR3 region is CASSPQDSVNNEQFF. CDR3 bases: TGTGCCAGCAGTCCCCAGGACAGTGTCAACAATGAGCAGTTCTTC.

This clonotype has a count of ten or more. The genes are TRBV7-9 and TRBJ2-7; D unresolved. With 0 bases removed from V and 4 bases from J, the gap between germline ends came to 10 bases. The germline V gene has CDR1 SEHNR and CDR2 FQNEAQ (reference sequence). The CDR3 totals 14 residues. The CDR3 spells CASSLAQHAYEQYF. The CDR3 coding sequence is TGTGCCAGCAGCTTAGCCCAACACGCGTACGAGCAGTACTTC. The variable domain in full, completed from reference TRBV7-9 and TRBJ2-7, reads DTGVSQNPRHKITKRGQNVTFRCDPISEHNRLYWYRQTLGQGPEFLTYFQNEAQLEKSRLLSDRFSAERPKGSFSTLEIQRTEQGDSAMYLCASSLAQHAYEQYFGPGTRLTVT.

This clonotype was seen a handful of times. This chain uses TRBV29-1 with TRBJ1-1, with D possibly being TRBD1 (6 bases). CDR1 and CDR2 from the germline V gene are SQVTM and ANQGSEA. V gave up 3 bases and J gave up 6 bases, with 11 bases separating them. The CDR3 is 12 amino acids. The CDR3 loop is CSVDGGTPEAFF. The CDR3 region has the DNA TGCAGCGTTGACGGGGGGACACCTGAAGCTTTCTTT.

Ten or more counts support this clonotype. The genes are TRBV7-2 and TRBJ2-3; no firm D call. V shed 4 bases and J shed 7 bases, with 12 bases lying between them. This CDR3 region has 13 residues. Germline assignment: CDR1 SGHTA and CDR2 FQGNSA. CDR3 bases: TGTGCCAGCAGCTCCTCGGAAGCTTATACGCAGTATTTT. As protein: CASSSSEAYTQYF.

This clonotype turned up a few times. This rearrangement joins TRBV29-1 to TRBJ2-7; D is undetermined. This CDR3 spans 14 amino acids. Trimming took off 6 bases at V and 3 bases at J, with 18 bases between the two ends. Germline-derived CDR1 and CDR2 are SQVTM and ANQGSEA. The CDR3 DNA sequence: TGCAGCGTCCTCCCGGTTGGGCGGAACTACGAGCAGTACTTC. Its translation is CSVLPVGRNYEQYF.

This clonotype was seen only once. Possible read error: a much larger clone is one base away. The V gene is TRBV3-1, the J gene TRBJ2-2; 8 positions match TRBD2. The CDR3 is made up of 15 amino acids. With V trimmed by 5 bases and J by 1 base, 3 bases remained unmatched. CDR1 and CDR2 (germline): LGHDT, YNNKEL (reference sequence). CDR3 protein: CASSVTSGNTGELFF. The CDR3 nucleotides read TGTGCCAGCAGCGTCACTAGCGGGAACACCGGGGAGCTGTTTTTT.

The genes are TRBV6-1 and TRBJ1-1, with unresolved D. CDR1 MNHNS and CDR2 SASEGT come from the germline V gene. The length of the CDR3 is 12 residues. V was trimmed by 5 bases and J by 8 bases, leaving 12 bases between them. The CDR3 protein is CASSSKSWEAFF. CDR3 DNA: TGTGCCAGCAGTTCCAAGTCCTGGGAAGCTTTCTTT.

The J gene is TRBJ2-7, the V gene TRBV4-2, with TRBD2 matching 7 bases. V lost 0 bases and J lost 3; bases outside the gene matches: 17. The CDR3 is made up of 19 amino acids. The V gene's germline CDR1 is LGHNA and CDR2 YNFKEQ. This CDR3 is CASSQDQGGVGSGYYEQYF. CDR3 nucleotide sequence: TGTGCCAGCAGCCAAGATCAGGGAGGGGTCGGGAGTGGTTACTACGAGCAGTACTTC.

This clonotype was counted at least ten times. The V and J genes are TRBV6-6 and TRBJ2-7; no clear D. The V end lost 1 base, the J end lost 5 bases, and 9 bases lay between the germline ends. This CDR3 comprises 13 residues. Germline V gene lookup returns CDR1 MNHNY and CDR2 SVGAGI (reference sequence). CDR3 amino acids: CASSYLLGNEQYF. The CDR3 nucleotides are TGTGCCAGCAGTTACTTATTGGGTAACGAGCAGTACTTC.

This clonotype was seen ten or more times. The chain carries TRBV2 and TRBJ1-6; no firm D call. CDR3 length: 12 amino acids. V lost 2 bases and J lost 12, with 8 bases in between. Germline CDR1 is SNHLY and CDR2 is FYNNEI. The CDR3 here is CASSERVKPLHF. In DNA, the CDR3 is TGTGCCAGCAGTGAACGGGTTAAACCCCTCCACTTT.

This clonotype was picked up a small number of times. The genes are TRBV19 and TRBJ2-2; 10 nucleotides line up with TRBD2. Unmatched junction bases numbered 9, after V lost 5 bases and J lost 3 bases. The CDR3 sequence is 17 residues long. CDR1 is LNHDA, CDR2 SQIVND, per germline (reference sequence). In nucleotides, the CDR3 is TGTGCCAGTAGTCCTTGGACTAGCGGAGGAGACACCGGGGAGCTGTTTTTT. It encodes CASSPWTSGGDTGELFF.

This clonotype has just a few counts. V is TRBV4-1 and J is TRBJ2-3; a possible D gene is TRBD2 (5 bases). V lost 6 bases and J lost 2, with 12 bases in between. Germline CDR1 reads MGHRA; CDR2 reads YSYEKL. This CDR3 spans 14 amino acids. As DNA, the CDR3 is TGCGCCAGCAGGCCAGCGGATTACACAGATACGCAGTATTTT. It encodes CASRPADYTDTQYF.

The J gene is TRBJ2-3, the V gene TRBV6-1, with TRBD1 matching 10 bases. This CDR3 has 18 amino acids. Germline CDR1 MNHNS, CDR2 SASEGT. V lost 0 bases to trimming and J lost 0 bases; unmatched junction nucleotides: 6. The DNA for the CDR3 is TGTGCCAGCAGTGAAGCCCAGGGACAGGGGCTTAGCACAGATACGCAGTATTTT. Translation gives CASSEAQGQGLSTDTQYF.

The chain recombines TRBV6-1 with TRBJ2-7; 8 bases agree with TRBD2. V shed 7 bases and J 2 bases; nucleotides not matched to a gene: 7. The germline gives CDR1 MNHNS, CDR2 SASEGT. The CDR3 covers 14 residues. The CDR3: CASIDSGRAYEQYF. CDR3 DNA: TGTGCCAGCATCGACAGCGGGAGAGCCTACGAGCAGTACTTC.

The V gene is TRBV7-2, the J gene TRBJ2-7; 7 nucleotides align to TRBD1. The V and J ends lost 4 bases and 0 bases, in that order; junction bases with no gene match: 6. In germline, CDR1 is SGHTA, CDR2 FQGNSA. CDR3 length equals 15 residues. The CDR3 loop is CASSSHRGSSYEQYF. The CDR3 nucleotides are TGTGCCAGCAGCTCACACAGGGGAAGCTCCTACGAGCAGTACTTC. Full variable domain (outside the CDR3, taken from reference TRBV7-2 and TRBJ2-7): GAGVSQSPSNKVTEKGKDVELRCDPISGHTALYWYRQSLGQGLEFLIYFQGNSAPDKSGLPSDRFSAERTGGSVSTLTIQRTQQEDSAVYLCASSSHRGSSYEQYFGPGTRLTVT.